Below, 25 T cell receptor beta chains from the same sample are listed, as sequenced in a study of shared clonotypes between healthy human individuals. TCRdb keeps only in-frame clones here, not all; method: immunoSEQ multiplex PCR. The table has roughly 2 million clones, 90% to 95% seen once. Sample: naive CD4+ T cells sorted from blood. Indicated subset: CD45RA+ positively selected. The receptor set was obtained from a young man in good health.

To note about this clone: The junction does not match germline at one end; this may be a read error. The chain links TRBV10-3 to TRBJ2-2, with TRBD1 as a possible D gene (6 bases). CDR1 is ENHRY, CDR2 SYGVKD, per germline. This CDR3 has 14 residues. In DNA, the CDR3 is TGTGACATCAAAGCAGGGGCGAACACCGGGGAGCTGTTTTTT. This sequence encodes CDIKAGANTGELFF.

The chain joins TRBV5-5 to TRBJ1-6; 8 bases are shared with TRBD1. Germline CDR1 reads SGHKS; CDR2 reads YYEKEE (reference sequence). CDR3 length: 15 amino acids. V gave up 3 bases and J gave up 5 bases; unmatched junction bases: 4. CDR3 loop: CASSSQGADNSPLHF. The CDR3 DNA reads as TGTGCCAGCAGCTCTCAGGGGGCCGATAATTCACCCCTCCACTTT.

In the case of this clone: A much larger clone sits a single nucleotide away, making a read error possible. The chain combines TRBV5-4 with TRBJ1-1; D is ambiguous. V lost 2 bases, J lost 1 base, and 9 bases lay in between. CDR3 length: 14 residues. Per germline, CDR1 SGHNT and CDR2 YYREEE (reference sequence). The CDR3 loop reads CASSLDGPNTEAFF. CDR3 in DNA: TGTGCCAGCAGCTTAGACGGTCCGAACACTGAAGCTTTCTTT.

J is TRBJ2-7 and V is TRBV5-1, with D possibly TRBD2 on 5 matching bases. The CDR3 covers 14 residues. The V end was cut by 0 bases, the J end by 3 bases, with 10 bases between. From germline, CDR1 is SGHRS and CDR2 YFSETQ. The DNA for the CDR3 is TGCGCCAGCAGCTTGGATGCTAGCAACTACGAGCAGTACTTC. This sequence encodes CASSLDASNYEQYF.

The chain carries TRBV7-2 and TRBJ1-2; D not resolved. The length of the CDR3 is 12 residues. Germline lookup yields CDR1 SGHTA and CDR2 FQGNSA. The V end lost 1 base, the J end lost 9 bases, and 9 bases lay between the germline ends. DNA of the CDR3: TGTGCCAGCAGCTTAGATAAGGGTAGCTACACCTTC. This sequence encodes CASSLDKGSYTF. The full variable domain, rest sourced from reference TRBV7-2 and TRBJ1-2, is GAGVSQSPSNKVTEKGKDVELRCDPISGHTALYWYRQSLGQGLEFLIYFQGNSAPDKSGLPSDRFSAERTGGSVSTLTIQRTQQEDSAVYLCASSLDKGSYTFGSGTRLTVV.

The chain combines TRBV7-8 with TRBJ2-7; possibly TRBD1 for D (6 bases). Between the trimmed V and J ends, which lost 5 bases and 3 bases, there was a span of 14 bases. Per germline, CDR1 SGHVS and CDR2 FQNEAQ. This CDR3 spans 14 amino acids. Written as DNA, the CDR3 is TGTGCCAGCAGCAACCGGGACACTTTCTACGAGCAGTACTTC. Encoded protein: CASSNRDTFYEQYF.

This clone was counted once. V usage is TRBV5-6 and J usage is TRBJ1-4; weak D call: TRBD1 (6 bases). Deletions cut 5 bases from V and 4 bases from J, with 15 bases between. CDR3 length equals 15 residues. Germline assignment: CDR1 SGHDT and CDR2 YYEEEE. The CDR3 region is CASRRTGTINEKLFF. The CDR3 bases are TGTGCCAGCAGACGCACCGGGACAATTAATGAAAAACTGTTTTTT.

The chain employs TRBV5-6 and TRBJ1-1; D is possibly TRBD1 (6 bases). Germline CDR1 and CDR2: SGHDT and YYEEEE. The CDR3 extends over 16 amino acids. V was trimmed by 3 bases and J by 3 bases, leaving 18 bases between them. This chain's CDR3 is CASSSDSLTGYTEAFF. The CDR3 bases are TGTGCCAGCAGCTCGGACAGCCTCACTGGTTACACTGAAGCTTTCTTT.

Notes on this clone: The identical CDR3 is also encoded by other nucleotide sequences in the sample. This chain connects TRBV18 to TRBJ1-5; D gene unclear. Germline V gives CDR1 KGHSH, CDR2 LQKENI. V lost 2 bases and J 7 bases, leaving 9 bases between the germline ends. The CDR3 is 13 residues long. The CDR3 region is CASSPSGDQPQHF. The CDR3 coding sequence is TGTGCCAGCTCACCATCTGGCGACCAGCCCCAGCATTTT.

The chain uses TRBV10-3 and TRBJ2-2, with 11 bases matching TRBD1. Losses at the gene ends were 9 bases for V and 6 bases for J; bases not matched to a gene: 6. The germline V gene has CDR1 ENHRY and CDR2 SYGVKD. The CDR3 has 14 amino acids. This CDR3 reads CAMTPGQGAGELFF. The CDR3 DNA follows: TGTGCCATGACCCCGGGACAGGGGGCCGGGGAGCTGTTTTTT.

The V call is TRBV9, the J call TRBJ2-3; no reliable D call. Deletions cut 3 bases from V and 0 bases from J, with 11 bases between. This CDR3 has 15 residues. Germline loops: CDR1 SGDLS, CDR2 YYNGEE. CDR3 sequence (DNA): TGTGCCAGCAGCGCTCTGCTGGGGAGCACAGATACGCAGTATTTT. Residues: CASSALLGSTDTQYF.

The V call is TRBV27, the J call TRBJ1-2, with D possibly TRBD1 on 5 matching bases. With 4 bases removed from V and 5 bases from J, the gap between germline ends came to 14 bases. CDR3 length: 14 residues. Germline CDR1 is MNHEY and CDR2 is SMNVEV (reference sequence). The CDR3 DNA reads TGTGCCAGCAGTTCGGGACGGCCAACGTATGGCTACACCTTC. This encodes CASSSGRPTYGYTF.

The chain recombines TRBV7-9 with TRBJ1-6; D is unclear. The V end was cut by 5 bases, the J end by 0 bases, with 11 bases between. This CDR3 has 16 amino acids. Germline values: CDR1 SEHNR, CDR2 FQNEAQ (reference sequence). The DNA for the CDR3 is TGTGCCAGCAGCGATAGGCTGGGCTCCTATAATTCACCCCTCCACTTT. This encodes CASSDRLGSYNSPLHF.

The chain links TRBV10-3 to TRBJ1-5; no clear D. This CDR3 is 15 amino acids long. The V and J ends lost 2 bases and 2 bases respectively, with 10 bases between them. CDR1 and CDR2 from the germline V gene are ENHRY and SYGVKD. This CDR3 is CAISEPGQGNQPQHF. As DNA, the CDR3 is TGTGCCATCAGTGAGCCCGGGCAGGGCAATCAGCCCCAGCATTTT.

This chain joins TRBV10-2 and TRBJ2-1; D perhaps matches TRBD2 (6 bases). V lost 9 bases to trimming and J lost 0 bases, with 12 bases between them. Germline V gives CDR1 WSHSY, CDR2 SAAADI. The CDR3 is 14 amino acids. The CDR3 nucleotides read TGCGCCAGTAGGAGGGTAGACTCCTACAATGAGCAGTTCTTC. Translation: CASRRVDSYNEQFF.

The J gene is TRBJ1-2, the V gene TRBV2, with 9 bases fitting TRBD1. J was trimmed by 8 bases and V by 4 bases; bases with no gene match: 8. The CDR3 has 14 amino acids. The germline V gene encodes CDR1 SNHLY and CDR2 FYNNEI. The CDR3, as DNA: TGTGCCAGCAGTGTACAGGGGGCAGATAGAGGCTACACCTTC. This codes for CASSVQGADRGYTF.

V gene TRBV10-3 combines with J gene TRBJ1-3; D is undetermined. Trimming cost V 2 bases and J 0 bases, with 8 bases left between them. The CDR3 is 15 residues long. CDR1 is ENHRY, CDR2 SYGVKD, per germline. Here the CDR3 reads CAISEGQSSGNTIYF. As DNA, the CDR3 is TGTGCCATCAGTGAGGGGCAAAGCTCTGGAAACACCATATATTTT.

V gene TRBV28 combines with J gene TRBJ1-2; the match to TRBD1 covers 10 bases. The CDR3 covers 14 residues. V shed 4 bases and J 8 bases; nucleotides not matched to a gene: 7. Germline CDR1 MDHEN, CDR2 SYDVKM. The CDR3 sequence is CASSSPGTGVGYTF. The CDR3 region has the DNA TGTGCCAGCAGTTCTCCCGGGACAGGGGTCGGCTACACCTTC.

Regarding this clone: The same CDR3 is also encoded by other DNA sequences in this sample. V usage is TRBV10-3 and J usage is TRBJ1-1; D is undetermined. Looked up from germline, CDR1 is ENHRY and CDR2 is SYGVKD. The CDR3 covers 12 residues. V lost 4 bases, J lost 3 bases, and 6 bases lay in between. The CDR3 spells CAISVGDTEAFF. The CDR3 DNA follows: TGTGCCATCAGTGTCGGGGACACTGAAGCTTTCTTT.

This chain links TRBV9 with TRBJ1-1; D gene uncertain. Germline loops: CDR1 SGDLS, CDR2 YYNGEE. Between the trimmed V and J ends, which lost 1 base and 6 bases, there was a span of 10 bases. CDR3 length: 13 amino acids. As DNA, the CDR3 is TGTGCCAGCAGCGTACAAGGCGGCGCTGAAGCTTTCTTT. Translating it yields CASSVQGGAEAFF.

Details on this clone: An end of the junction does not agree with germline; a read error may underlie this. The rearrangement links TRBV11-2 to TRBJ1-4; the D gene is possibly TRBD1 (6 bases). Germline V gene lookup returns CDR1 SGHAT and CDR2 FQNNGV. The CDR3 contains 13 residues. Here the CDR3 DNA reads TGTGCCAGCAGCTTAGATTTACGGGACCCAGGGGTTTTT. Protein: CASSLDLRDPGVF.

V gene TRBV6-5 combines with J gene TRBJ1-6; 8 bases fit TRBD1. The germline V gene has CDR1 MNHEY and CDR2 SVGAGI. CDR3 length: 15 amino acids. After removal of 5 bases from V and 3 bases from J, the junction contained 3 bases not matched to a gene. CDR3 loop: CASSTGQGYNSPLHF. For the CDR3, the DNA is TGTGCCAGCAGTACCGGACAGGGCTATAATTCACCCCTCCACTTT.

V is TRBV27 and J is TRBJ2-1; D is unresolved. V lost 3 bases, J lost 8 bases, and 11 bases lay in between. CDR3 length equals 13 residues. Germline assignment: CDR1 MNHEY and CDR2 SMNVEV (reference sequence). The CDR3 spells CASSFNDGYEQFF. As DNA, the CDR3 is TGTGCCAGCAGTTTCAACGACGGCTATGAGCAGTTCTTC.

This chain uses TRBV27 with TRBJ1-6; 9 bases agree with TRBD1. V was pared by 5 bases and J by 8 bases, with 16 bases of the junction left unmatched. The CDR3 is 18 residues long. The germline CDR1 and CDR2 sequences are MNHEY and SMNVEV (reference sequence). The chain's CDR3 is CASSLREGQGDLDSPLHF. The CDR3, as DNA: TGTGCCAGCAGTCTTAGGGAGGGACAGGGAGATCTCGATTCACCCCTCCACTTT.

The V and J genes are TRBV5-1 and TRBJ2-5, with a tentative D call TRBD2 (6 bases). Germline CDR1 and CDR2: SGHRS and YFSETQ. The CDR3 contains 14 residues. The V gene lost 4 bases and the J gene lost 11 bases, with 21 bases spanning the gap. CDR3 residues: CASSLRTDKGGQYF. The CDR3 DNA is TGCGCCAGCAGCCTCCGGACCGACAAGGGAGGACAGTACTTC.